The clone carrying this TCR beta chain was recorded many times. As yet, its antigen is unknown. This sample is drawn from a study of CD8 T cells in ankylosing spondylitis. Study results and limitations: In the blood and synovial fluid of reactive arthritis, some motif variants had been previously reported.

The trim removed 7 bases at V and 7 bases at J, leaving 8 bases unmatched. The V gene's germline CDR1 is MNHNS and CDR2 SASEGT. The length of the CDR3 is 13 residues. TCRdb ran MiXCR on the 5' RACE reads and lists one entry per CDR3 protein. This sample has more than 150,000 distinct CDR3 sequences, with about 20% found just once. This chain links TRBV6-1 with TRBJ2-5; TRBD1 matches 8 bases. Specimen: blood, either unsorted or a sorted T cell fraction (not recorded which). The receptor was derived from a male donor under 30 with ankylosing spondylitis or in good health (not recorded which). CDR3 nucleotide sequence: TGTGCCAGCATCCTCGACAGGGGTTGGACCCAGTACTTC. This codes for CASILDRGWTQYF.